This T cell receptor beta chain was sequenced in a study of CD8+ T cells in alopecia areata. V lost 3 bases, J lost 7 bases, and 4 bases stayed unmatched. Germline lookup yields CDR1 SQVTM and CDR2 ANQGSEA. The CDR3 consists of 14 residues. Specified treatment: oral pan-JAK inhibitor, 5-10 mg twice daily. cDNA serving as the sequencing template came from extracted, reverse transcribed RNA. Using immunoSEQ multiplex PCR, the repertoire was profiled, and TCRdb retains in-frame clones only, with some absent. The table includes about 220,000 clones, about 58% detected once. This TCR derives from a human donor with alopecia areata. The chain recombines TRBV29-1 with TRBJ2-1; 12 bases map to TRBD2. This material consisted of CD4+ T cells sorted from blood, taken at week 4, from a patient treated with tofacitinib. The CDR3 protein is CSVDSSGGANEQFF. The CDR3 bases are TGCAGCGTTGATTCTAGCGGGGGGGCTAATGAGCAGTTCTTC.